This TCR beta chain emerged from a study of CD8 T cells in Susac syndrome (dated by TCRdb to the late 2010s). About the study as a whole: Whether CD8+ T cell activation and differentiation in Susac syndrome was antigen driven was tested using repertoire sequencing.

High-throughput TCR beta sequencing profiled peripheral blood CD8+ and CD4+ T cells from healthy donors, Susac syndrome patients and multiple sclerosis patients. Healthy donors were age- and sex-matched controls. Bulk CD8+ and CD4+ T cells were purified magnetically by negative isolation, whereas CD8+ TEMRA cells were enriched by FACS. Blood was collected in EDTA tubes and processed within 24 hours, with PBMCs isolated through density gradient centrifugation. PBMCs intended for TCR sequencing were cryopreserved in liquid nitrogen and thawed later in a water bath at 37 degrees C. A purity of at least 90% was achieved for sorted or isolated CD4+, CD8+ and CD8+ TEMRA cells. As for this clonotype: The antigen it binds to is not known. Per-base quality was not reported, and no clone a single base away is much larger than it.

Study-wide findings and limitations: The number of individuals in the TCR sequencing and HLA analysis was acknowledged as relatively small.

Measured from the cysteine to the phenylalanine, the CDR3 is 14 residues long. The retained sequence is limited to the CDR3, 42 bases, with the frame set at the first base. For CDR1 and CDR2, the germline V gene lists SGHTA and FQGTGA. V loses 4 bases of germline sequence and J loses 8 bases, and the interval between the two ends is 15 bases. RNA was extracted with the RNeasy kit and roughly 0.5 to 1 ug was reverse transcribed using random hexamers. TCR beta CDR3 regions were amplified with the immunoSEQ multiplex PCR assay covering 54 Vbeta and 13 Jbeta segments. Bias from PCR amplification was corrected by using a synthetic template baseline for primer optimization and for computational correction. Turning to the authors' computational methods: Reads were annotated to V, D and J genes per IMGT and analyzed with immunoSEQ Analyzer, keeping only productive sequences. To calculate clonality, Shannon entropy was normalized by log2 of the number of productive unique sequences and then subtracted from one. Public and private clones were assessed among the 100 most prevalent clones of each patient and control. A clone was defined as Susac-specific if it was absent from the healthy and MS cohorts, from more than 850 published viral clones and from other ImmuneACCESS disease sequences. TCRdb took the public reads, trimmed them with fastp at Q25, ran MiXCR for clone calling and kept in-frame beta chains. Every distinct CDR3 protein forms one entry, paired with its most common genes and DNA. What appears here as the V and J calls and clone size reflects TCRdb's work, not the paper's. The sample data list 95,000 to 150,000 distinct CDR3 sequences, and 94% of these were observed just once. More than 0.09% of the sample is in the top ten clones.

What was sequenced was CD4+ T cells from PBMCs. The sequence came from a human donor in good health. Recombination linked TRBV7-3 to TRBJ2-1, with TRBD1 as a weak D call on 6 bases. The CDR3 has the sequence CASSYGLPGDEQFF. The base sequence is TGTGCCAGCAGCTACGGACTCCCAGGGGATGAGCAGTTCTTC.